The 9 T cell receptor beta chains below all came from one sample that was sequenced in a study of OX40 agonist ivuxolimab in advanced cancers. The table came from immunoSEQ multiplex PCR; TCRdb's copy has only in-frame clones and leaves some out. The table lists roughly 5,100 clones, approximately 72% of them singletons. Sample: CD4+ or CD8+ T cells sorted from blood, taken in a trial of the OX40 agonist ivuxolimab. The receptors stem from an adult with an advanced solid tumor such as melanoma, head and neck, liver or kidney cancer.

This chain uses TRBV7-6 with TRBJ1-4; D uncertain. V was pared by 6 bases and J by 3 bases, with 14 bases between. The CDR3 has 15 residues. Germline V lookup: CDR1 SGHVS, CDR2 FNYEAQ. CDR3: CASSETAGANEKLFF. CDR3 sequence (DNA): TGTGCCAGCAGTGAAACCGCGGGCGCTAATGAAAAACTGTTTTTT.

This clone was recorded at least ten times. One end of the junction does not line up with germline, which may come from a read error. J is TRBJ1-1 and V is TRBV5-6; TRBD1 matches at 7 bases. Germline assignment: CDR1 SGHDT and CDR2 YYEEEE. This CDR3 has 14 amino acids. DNA for the CDR3: TGTGCCAGCAGCTGGATGACAGGGACTAACGAGTTGATCTTT. This sequence encodes CASSWMTGTNELIF.

This chain joins TRBV19 and TRBJ1-5, with TRBD1 matching over 8 bases. The CDR3 has 18 residues. The V gene's germline CDR1 is LNHDA and CDR2 SQIVND (reference sequence). Trimming cost V 6 bases and J 0 bases; bases outside gene matches: 13. As DNA, the CDR3 is TGTGCCAGTAGCTGGACCGGGACAGGTGGGAATAGCAATCAGCCCCAGCATTTT. Protein sequence: CASSWTGTGGNSNQPQHF.

This clone was detected a few times. This chain joins TRBV10-3 and TRBJ2-1, with a tentative D call TRBD2 (7 bases). Between the trimmed V and J ends, which lost 1 base and 4 bases, there was a span of 11 bases. The germline V gene encodes CDR1 ENHRY and CDR2 SYGVKD. CDR3 length equals 15 residues. The CDR3 region has the DNA TGTGCCATCAGTGAGTGGGAGGGGGAATACAATGAGCAGTTCTTC. Translated: CAISEWEGEYNEQFF.

This clone was picked up a small number of times. The rearrangement joins TRBV27 to TRBJ2-1; TRBD1 matches at 8 bases. Germline CDR1 and CDR2: MNHEY and SMNVEV (reference sequence). The CDR3 covers 15 residues. V shed 5 bases, J shed 7 bases, and the junction held 10 bases outside the gene matches. CDR3 loop: CASSPGQEILNEQFF. In DNA, the CDR3 is TGTGCCAGCAGTCCGGGACAGGAGATATTGAATGAGCAGTTCTTC.

V is TRBV25-1 and J is TRBJ2-1; the match to TRBD1 covers 9 bases. The CDR3 consists of 12 residues. V shed 3 bases, J shed 14 bases, and the junction held 5 bases outside the gene matches. Germline V gene data show CDR1 as MGHDK and CDR2 as SYGVNS. The CDR3 nucleotides read TGTGCCAGCAGTGATGTTAGGGACAGGGAGTTCTTC. It specifies CASSDVRDREFF.

This chain links TRBV4-3 with TRBJ1-2; D is perhaps TRBD1 (6 bases). The ends were cut back, 0 bases at V and 3 bases at J, with 14 bases in the middle. Germline loops: CDR1 LGHNA, CDR2 YSLEER. The CDR3 runs 16 residues. The CDR3 DNA reads TGCGCCAGCAGCCAAGATGTAAAGGGGGGGGACTATGGCTACACCTTC. Translating it yields CASSQDVKGGDYGYTF.

The V call is TRBV21-1, the J call TRBJ2-7. TRBV21-1 is a documented pseudogene. This CDR3 has 16 residues. The CDR3 sequence: CASSPRVTPAYYEQYF. CDR3 sequence (DNA): TGTGCCAGCAGCCCCCGTGTCACCCCGGCCTACTACGAGCAGTACTTC.

This clone was seen only a few times. This chain connects TRBV9 to TRBJ2-7; unclear D gene. Germline-derived CDR1 and CDR2 are SGDLS and YYNGEE. V lost 3 bases, J lost 7 bases, and 23 bases lay in between. The CDR3 covers 16 residues. The CDR3 coding sequence is TGTGCCAGCAGCGCTACCCCCGGCACAGCCGCTATAGAGCAGTACTTC. Its protein product is CASSATPGTAAIEQYF.